Listed below are T cell receptor beta chains from one sample, sequenced in a study of blood T cell repertoires in COVID-19. Sequencing used immunoSEQ multiplex PCR; TCRdb keeps in-frame clones, though not all of them. The profile shows some 94,000 clones, roughly 89% of them singletons. The sample consisted of peripheral blood. The receptors originated from a woman in her fifties or sixties with COVID-19, enrolled during active disease. The CDR3 runs from the conserved cysteine through the conserved F or W. A D gene is named only where the DNA matches it firmly. A clone size is listed for some rows: how often the clone was seen (once, few, many), or a class if it is expanded.

V gene: TRBV28; J gene: TRBJ1-2; clone size: NA; D gene: NA; CDR3 DNA: TGTGCCAGCAGTTTAGTGGTGCGTGACTATGGCTACACCTTC; CDR3 protein: CASSLVVRDYGYTF
V gene: TRBV29-1; J gene: TRBJ2-7; clone size: once; D gene: NA; CDR3 DNA: TGCAGCGTTGTATTCCAGTACGAGCAGTACTTC; CDR3 protein: CSVVFQYEQYF
V gene: TRBV9; J gene: TRBJ1-5; clone size: NA; D gene: NA; CDR3 DNA: TGTGCCAGCAGCGTAGGGTGGGGGCCGGATCAGCCCCAGCATTTT; CDR3 protein: CASSVGWGPDQPQHF
V gene: TRBV11-2; J gene: TRBJ1-5; clone size: once; D gene: NA; CDR3 DNA: TGTGCCAGCAGCGGGGCAGGGGCGGAACAGCCCCAGCATTTT; CDR3 protein: CASSGAGAEQPQHF
V gene: TRBV4-2; J gene: TRBJ1-3; clone size: NA; D gene: NA; CDR3 DNA: TGTGCCAGCACCCCGGTGGGGGCGGCTGGTGGAAACACCATATATTTT; CDR3 protein: CASTPVGAAGGNTIYF
V gene: TRBV7-2; J gene: TRBJ2-5; clone size: NA; D gene: TRBD2; CDR3 DNA: TGTGCCAGCAGCTTTGGCTTTGGACTAGCCGAGGAGACCCAGTACTTC; CDR3 protein: CASSFGFGLAEETQYF
V gene: TRBV7-2; J gene: TRBJ1-1; clone size: NA; D gene: NA; CDR3 DNA: TGTGCCAGCAGCTTAGCGGGGAAGGGACACAACACTGAAGCTTTCTTT; CDR3 protein: CASSLAGKGHNTEAFF
V gene: TRBV7-3; J gene: TRBJ1-5; clone size: NA; D gene: NA; CDR3 DNA: TGTGCCAGCGCACAGGGCCTCAATCAGCCCCAGCATTTT; CDR3 protein: CASAQGLNQPQHF
V gene: TRBV6-5; J gene: TRBJ2-7; clone size: NA; D gene: NA; CDR3 DNA: TGTGCCAGCATGGTCAGGCCCTCCTACGAGCAGTACTTC; CDR3 protein: CASMVRPSYEQYF
V gene: TRBV12-5; J gene: TRBJ1-2; clone size: NA; D gene: TRBD1; CDR3 DNA: TGTGCTAGTGGCCCCCACACAGGGGGTTATGGCTACACCTTC; CDR3 protein: CASGPHTGGYGYTF
V gene: TRBV15; J gene: TRBJ1-5; clone size: NA; D gene: TRBD1; CDR3 DNA: TGTGCCACCAGCATCACAGGGGTGAACAATCAGCCCCAGCATTTT; CDR3 protein: CATSITGVNNQPQHF
V gene: TRBV6-5; J gene: TRBJ1-2; clone size: NA; D gene: NA; CDR3 DNA: TGTGCCAGCAGGGGCACAGGTCTGAAGGGCTACACCTTC; CDR3 protein: CASRGTGLKGYTF
V gene: TRBV12-3/TRBV12-4; J gene: TRBJ2-2; clone size: NA; D gene: TRBD1; CDR3 DNA: TGTGCCAGCAGGAGGGGGCGGATCGAGGAGCTGTTTTTT; CDR3 protein: CASRRGRIEELFF
V gene: TRBV27; J gene: TRBJ1-4; clone size: few; D gene: NA; CDR3 DNA: TGTGCCAGCAGTTTTCTTGGACAAGCCAATGAAAAACTGTTTTTT; CDR3 protein: CASSFLGQANEKLFF
V gene: TRBV19; J gene: TRBJ1-1; clone size: NA; D gene: NA; CDR3 DNA: TGTGCCAGTAGTTTTCTGGGGGCGGTCACTGAAGCTTTCTTT; CDR3 protein: CASSFLGAVTEAFF
V gene: TRBV6-5; J gene: TRBJ1-1; clone size: few; D gene: TRBD1; CDR3 DNA: TGTGCCAGCAGTAAGGGACAGGGGGTCGCTGCTTTCTTT; CDR3 protein: CASSKGQGVAAFF
V gene: TRBV24-1; J gene: TRBJ2-1; clone size: NA; D gene: NA; CDR3 DNA: TGTGCCACCGGAGAGGCCTACAATGAGCAGTTCTTC; CDR3 protein: CATGEAYNEQFF
V gene: TRBV12-5; J gene: TRBJ2-2; clone size: NA; D gene: TRBD1; CDR3 DNA: TGTGCTAGTGGTTTGGTATGGGACAGGGGGAACACCGGGGAGCTGTTTTTT; CDR3 protein: CASGLVWDRGNTGELFF
V gene: TRBV19; J gene: TRBJ2-7; clone size: NA; D gene: TRBD1; CDR3 DNA: TGTGCCAGTAGTATCGACAGGGTTGGAAGCTACGAGCAGTACTTC; CDR3 protein: CASSIDRVGSYEQYF
V gene: TRBV18; J gene: TRBJ2-5; clone size: once; D gene: TRBD1; CDR3 DNA: TGTGCCAGCTCACCCGGGACAGGGGAGGAGACCCAGTACTTC; CDR3 protein: CASSPGTGEETQYF
V gene: TRBV29-1; J gene: TRBJ1-1; clone size: NA; D gene: NA; CDR3 DNA: TGCAGCGTTCAGGGCAGGGGTGGCACTGAAGCTTTCTTT; CDR3 protein: CSVQGRGGTEAFF
V gene: TRBV29-1; J gene: TRBJ2-3; clone size: NA; D gene: TRBD1; CDR3 DNA: TGCAGCGTTGCGGGACAGGGGGCCAGCACAGATACGCAGTATTTT; CDR3 protein: CSVAGQGASTDTQYF
V gene: TRBV18; J gene: TRBJ2-7; clone size: few; D gene: NA; CDR3 DNA: TGTGCCAGCTCACCCTCCACTGGGCTACACGAGCAGTACTTC; CDR3 protein: CASSPSTGLHEQYF
V gene: TRBV7-8; J gene: TRBJ2-7; clone size: NA; D gene: TRBD1; CDR3 DNA: TGTGCCAGCAGGGTTACAGGGGGGCCCTACGAGCAGTACTTC; CDR3 protein: CASRVTGGPYEQYF